This T cell receptor (beta chain) stems from a study of T cell responses to AZD1222 COVID-19 vaccine. Points from the study as a whole: Once two AZD1222 doses were given, Spike-specific TCR breadth and depth went up. Along spike, vaccine-associated CD4 TCRs were found throughout, with dominance at 160-218 and 743-854.

To note about this clone: Its cognate antigen is unknown.

V was shortened by 1 base and J by 2 bases, with 10 bases between the two germline ends. This CDR3 region has 14 residues. Germline loops: CDR1 SGHRS, CDR2 YFSETQ. Some clones are missing from TCRdb's copy, which holds only in-frame ones; the method was immunoSEQ multiplex PCR. The table records about 170,000 clones, 93% of them present only once. The rearrangement uses TRBV5-1 and TRBJ2-7; D not certain. The sequence derives from an adult in good health. Specimen: peripheral blood, collected on day 0 of AZD1222 vaccination. The CDR3 sequence: CASSLNSRPYEQYF. CDR3 coding DNA: TGCGCCAGCAGCTTGAACTCTAGACCCTACGAGCAGTACTTC.